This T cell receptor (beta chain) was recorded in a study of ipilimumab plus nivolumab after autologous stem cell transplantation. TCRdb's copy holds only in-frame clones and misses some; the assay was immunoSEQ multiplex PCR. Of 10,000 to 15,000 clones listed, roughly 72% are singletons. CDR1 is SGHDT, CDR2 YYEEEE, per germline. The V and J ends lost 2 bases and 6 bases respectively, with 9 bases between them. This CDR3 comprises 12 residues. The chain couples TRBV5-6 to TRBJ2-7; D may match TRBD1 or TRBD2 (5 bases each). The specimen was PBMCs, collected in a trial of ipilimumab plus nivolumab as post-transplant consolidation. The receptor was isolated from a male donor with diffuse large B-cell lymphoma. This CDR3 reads CASSFGGTEQYF. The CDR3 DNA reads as TGTGCCAGCAGCTTTGGGGGAACCGAGCAGTACTTC.